The next 23 T cell receptor beta chains were all read from a single sample in a study of blood T cell repertoires in COVID-19. The assay was immunoSEQ multiplex PCR, and TCRdb's table has in-frame clones only and misses some. The data show about 190,000 clones, 70% to 85% seen once. The specimen was peripheral blood. These receptors were taken from a woman in her 50s with acute or convalescent COVID-19.

The table lists this clone with many counts. The rearrangement links TRBV7-8 to TRBJ2-1; D gene unclear. V was pared by 7 bases and J by 5 bases, with 15 bases between. This CDR3 comprises 14 residues. Germline assignment: CDR1 SGHVS and CDR2 FQNEAQ. CDR3 nucleotide sequence: TGTGCCAGCACCGGAAGAGAGACTGACAATGAGCAGTTCTTC. Translating it yields CASTGRETDNEQFF.

The chain links TRBV3-1 (or the pseudogene TRBV3-2) to TRBJ2-2; D is possibly TRBD2 (7 bases). Germline lookup yields CDR1 LGHDT and CDR2 YNNKEL (reference sequence). Deletions cut 3 bases from V and 9 bases from J, with 17 bases between. The CDR3 extends over 15 amino acids. The CDR3 DNA follows: TGTGCCAGCAGCCAGGCCCCGGCGGGGGCCTGGGAGCTGTTTTTT. This encodes CASSQAPAGAWELFF.

The chain links TRBV4-3 to TRBJ1-2; 8 bases agree with TRBD1. The CDR3 consists of 17 residues. Germline CDR1 is LGHNA and CDR2 is YSLEER. Trimming removed 0 bases from V and 6 bases from J; junction bases left unmatched: 12. CDR3 in DNA: TGCGCCAGCAGCCAAGATAACCGACGACAGGGGATTCATGGCTACACCTTC. Translation gives CASSQDNRRQGIHGYTF.

This chain joins TRBV6-6 and TRBJ2-5; TRBD1 matches at 8 bases. Looked up from germline, CDR1 is MNHNY and CDR2 is SVGAGI (reference sequence). This CDR3 has 15 amino acids. The V and J ends lost 5 bases and 1 base, in that order; junction bases with no gene match: 6. CDR3 sequence: CASSRTGQVQETQYF. CDR3 nucleotides: TGTGCCAGCAGTCGGACAGGGCAAGTCCAAGAGACCCAGTACTTC.

The rearrangement links TRBV27 to TRBJ2-2, with 9 bases matching TRBD1. The CDR3 length is 15 residues. Germline V gene lookup returns CDR1 MNHEY and CDR2 SMNVEV (reference sequence). With V trimmed by 5 bases and J by 4 bases, 5 bases remained unmatched. The CDR3 DNA reads TGTGCCAGCAGTAACAGGGGGCGAGTCACCGGGGAGCTGTTTTTT. This encodes CASSNRGRVTGELFF.

The gene calls are TRBV2 and TRBJ2-7, with D possibly matching TRBD1 (6 bases). The CDR3 has 15 amino acids. V dropped 8 bases and J dropped 7 bases, with 24 bases sitting between them. CDR1 is SNHLY, CDR2 FYNNEI, per germline. CDR3 residues: CASGGRGHRFGEQYF. Here the CDR3 DNA reads TGTGCCAGCGGGGGTAGGGGACACCGATTTGGAGAGCAGTACTTC.

This chain uses TRBV5-5 with TRBJ1-5; 9 bases are shared with TRBD1. Germline CDR1 is SGHKS and CDR2 is YYEKEE (reference sequence). The J segment lost 6 bases and the V segment lost 1 base, leaving 2 bases of the junction unmatched. CDR3 size: 14 residues. The CDR3 DNA sequence: TGTGCCAGCAGCTTGACAGGGGGCGGTCAGCCCCAGCATTTT. Protein sequence: CASSLTGGGQPQHF. The variable domain in full, completed from reference TRBV5-5 and TRBJ1-5, reads DAGVTQSPTHLIKTRGQQVTLRCSPISGHKSVSWYQQVLGQGPQFIFQYYEKEERGRGNFPDRFSARQFPNYSSELNVNALLLGDSALYLCASSLTGGGQPQHFGDGTRLSIL.

By share of the sample, this clone is large. The gene calls are TRBV28 and TRBJ1-1; unclear D gene. Germline-derived CDR1 and CDR2 are MDHEN and SYDVKM. CDR3 length: 13 amino acids. Trimming took 7 bases from V and 5 from J, leaving 14 bases between them. Here the CDR3 DNA reads TGTGCCAGCACCTTGGGGTCGGGGACTGAAGCTTTCTTT. This translates into CASTLGSGTEAFF. The whole variable domain, filled in from reference TRBV28 and TRBJ1-1, reads DVKVTQSSRYLVKRTGEKVFLECVQDMDHENMFWYRQDPGLGLRLIYFSYDVKMKEKGDIPEGYSVSREKKERFSLILESASTNQTSMYLCASTLGSGTEAFFGQGTRLTVV.

The V gene is TRBV5-4, the J gene TRBJ2-3, with TRBD2 identical over 11 bases. The germline gives CDR1 SGHNT, CDR2 YYREEE (reference sequence). The CDR3 is made up of 16 amino acids. The trim removed 4 bases at V and 3 bases at J, leaving 7 bases unmatched. The CDR3 is CASSPVAGGPTDTQYF. The CDR3 region has the DNA TGTGCCAGCAGCCCGGTAGCGGGAGGGCCGACAGATACGCAGTATTTT.

This sequence joins TRBV6-5 and TRBJ1-1; 7 nucleotides match TRBD1. CDR1 is MNHEY, CDR2 SVGAGI, per germline. The CDR3 loop spans 14 amino acids. With 4 bases clipped from V and 4 bases from J, the junction kept 6 bases outside the gene matches. CDR3 in DNA: TGTGCCAGCAGTTCAAACAGGGGCGGCACTGAAGCTTTCTTT. Translation gives CASSSNRGGTEAFF.

V is TRBV10-2 and J is TRBJ1-1, with D unresolved. Trimming shortened V by 6 bases and J by 6 bases, and 17 bases separated the two germline ends. This CDR3 has 14 amino acids. CDR1 WSHSY and CDR2 SAAADI come from the germline V gene. CDR3 in DNA: TGCGCCAGCAGGCCCCGGACTGGAGTCGCTGAAGCTTTCTTT. This translates into CASRPRTGVAEAFF.

V and J are TRBV5-1 and TRBJ1-5, with 8 bases fitting TRBD1. Germline trimming cut 4 bases from V and 7 bases from J; bases unmatched to any gene: 10. This CDR3 contains 15 residues. CDR1 and CDR2 from the germline V gene are SGHRS and YFSETQ. The CDR3 nucleotides read TGCGCCAGCAGCCCGACAGGGGCGGGTCAGCAGCCCCAGCATTTT. It encodes CASSPTGAGQQPQHF.

This clone occurred a few times. The gene calls are TRBV19 and TRBJ1-1; no reliable D call. The CDR3 runs to 16 residues. V lost 5 bases, J lost 1 base, and 17 bases lay in between. CDR1 and CDR2 (germline): LNHDA, SQIVND (reference sequence). The CDR3 DNA sequence: TGTGCCAGTAGTGCCTTCAACCGGGCGGGGAACACTGAAGCTTTCTTT. Translation: CASSAFNRAGNTEAFF.

This clone was seen only a few times. The chain is built from TRBV30 and TRBJ1-2, with 11 bases matching TRBD1. This CDR3 has 13 residues. V shed 4 bases, J shed 8 bases, and the junction held 6 bases outside the gene matches. Germline assignment: CDR1 GTSNPN and CDR2 SVGIG (reference sequence). The CDR3 DNA reads TGTGCCTGGAATGGACAGGGGGCCCAGGGCTACACCTTC. This translates into CAWNGQGAQGYTF.

The chain is built from TRBV23-1 and TRBJ2-5; weak D call: TRBD1 (6 bases). TRBV23-1 is an ORF, with its function uncertain. V was clipped by 1 base and J by 1 base, with 25 bases between them. The CDR3 has 20 residues. CDR3 amino acids: CASSQFFPPQWGRAQETQYF. CDR3 nucleotides: TGCGCCAGCAGTCAATTTTTCCCCCCCCAATGGGGGCGGGCCCAAGAGACCCAGTACTTC.

The V and J genes are TRBV24-1 and TRBJ2-7, with TRBD1 matching 12 bases. The J segment lost 5 bases and the V segment lost 2 bases, leaving 6 bases of the junction unmatched. Germline loops: CDR1 KGHDR, CDR2 SFDVKD. The CDR3 consists of 16 residues. The CDR3 bases are TGTGCCACCAGTGATTGGTCGGGACAGGGGGCCCACGAGCAGTACTTC. This gives the protein CATSDWSGQGAHEQYF.

CDR3 in amino acids: CASSIKGGGANSPLHF. The DNA of the CDR3 is TGTGCCAGTAGTATAAAAGGAGGGGGCGCGAATTCACCCCTCCACTTT. The rearrangement joins TRBV19 to TRBJ1-6; TRBD1 matches 7 bases. V lost 2 bases to trimming and J lost 7 bases; unmatched junction nucleotides: 8. The CDR3 is 16 amino acids. Germline loops: CDR1 LNHDA, CDR2 SQIVND (reference sequence).

This clone has just one count. This chain connects TRBV5-1 to TRBJ1-2; D perhaps matches TRBD1 (6 bases). Trimming took 1 base from V and 1 from J, leaving 8 bases between them. Germline V lookup: CDR1 SGHRS, CDR2 YFSETQ. The CDR3 is made up of 14 amino acids. CDR3: CASSLSDSNYGYTF. CDR3 DNA: TGCGCCAGCAGCTTGTCGGACAGTAACTATGGCTACACCTTC.

The chain couples TRBV6-6 to TRBJ2-7, with 9 bases that match TRBD1. CDR1 is MNHNY and CDR2 is SVGAGI in the germline V gene (reference sequence). Losses at the gene ends were 8 bases for V and 2 bases for J; bases not matched to a gene: 13. This CDR3 contains 16 residues. The CDR3 DNA reads as TGTGCCAGCTATCCCAGGGCGGGACAGGGTACCTACGAGCAGTACTTC. As protein: CASYPRAGQGTYEQYF.

The J gene is TRBJ1-1, the V gene TRBV9, with 9 bases identical to TRBD1. Germline assignment: CDR1 SGDLS and CDR2 YYNGEE. The CDR3 is 13 residues long. After removal of 0 bases from V and 8 bases from J, the junction contained 2 bases not matched to a gene. CDR3 in DNA: TGTGCCAGCAGCGTAGGGGGGACAGGGGAAGCTTTCTTT. It yields the protein CASSVGGTGEAFF.

The chain is built from TRBV5-1 and TRBJ1-3; D perhaps matches TRBD1 (6 bases). Looked up from germline, CDR1 is SGHRS and CDR2 is YFSETQ. The CDR3 runs 13 residues. V lost 0 bases, J lost 7 bases, and 8 bases lay in between. CDR3 nucleotides: TGCGCCAGCAGCTTGGACAGGGAGAACACCATATATTTT. It codes for CASSLDRENTIYF.

This clone was found a few times. The chain has TRBV3-1 (or the pseudogene TRBV3-2) and TRBJ1-6, with 10 bases fitting TRBD1. The germline gives CDR1 LGHDT, CDR2 YNNKEL (reference sequence). The CDR3 consists of 17 residues. The V and J ends lost 3 bases and 6 bases, in that order; junction bases with no gene match: 8. This CDR3 reads CASSQGMGQGRNSPLHF. CDR3 in DNA: TGTGCCAGCAGCCAGGGTATGGGACAGGGGCGTAATTCACCCCTCCACTTT.

This chain uses TRBV5-4 with TRBJ1-2, with unresolved D. This CDR3 has 12 residues. V dropped 1 base and J dropped 8 bases, with 9 bases sitting between them. The V gene's germline CDR1 is SGHNT and CDR2 YYREEE (reference sequence). The CDR3 loop reads CASSLPMEGYTF. The CDR3 nucleotides are TGTGCCAGCAGCTTGCCTATGGAGGGCTACACCTTC.